The following is a T cell receptor beta chain sequence with its context. This receptor's antigen is unknown. Per-nucleotide qualities are absent, and no much larger clonotype sits a single base away. The data stem from a study of cytomegalovirus exposure and HLA in healthy donors (dated by TCRdb to about 2017). Regarding the research as a whole: According to an earlier analysis of 587 of the donors, some 170 million T cells yielded 90 million to 140 million unique TCR beta sequences and approximately 300 Gb of sequence data. HLA typing covered class I and class II loci at four-digit resolution. The number of donors typed differed by locus, with about 629-640 for A, B, C, DRB1 and DQB1, around 560 for DQA1, 600 to 610 for DPA1, and some 470 for DPB1. The aim of the study was to test whether cataloging public T cell receptors could identify signatures of past pathogen exposure. Along with the approximately 700-subject first cohort, a separate validation cohort of over 90 different subjects was used. Every discovery cohort repertoire had been produced on one sequencing platform. Among the roughly 400 genotyped donors, around 81% belonged to the genetic ancestry cluster associated with self-reported Caucasian donors. Across 398 genotyped donors of the cohort, an average of roughly 250,000 unique TCR beta nucleotide sequences per donor were sequenced, and roughly 20% of those sequences were non-productive. In an earlier analysis of 587 of the donors, high-throughput TCR beta sequencing was used to judge whether each TCR beta V gene segment behaved as functional or pseudogenic. Genome-wide SNP genotypes for about 65% of the roughly 700 donors were used in a later genetic analysis, which treated that subset as a discovery cohort. In the later analysis, no new phenotypic data were used to find candidate immune exposures; instead, reliance was placed on TCR beta sequences and their occurrence across donors. Roughly five DR-DQ haplotypes were treated as single units for association and clustering because of strong linkage in the cohort. Donor age, sex, ethnicity and CMV serostatus were compiled alongside the repertoire data. The study combined high-throughput TCR immunosequencing, statistical association of individual TCRs with disease status, and machine learning to predict cytomegalovirus infection status. Around 300 gigabases of sequencing data and tens of millions of unique TCR sequences were included in an early release covering around 650 HLA-typed donors. The study used immunosequencing to profile the T cell repertoires of 670 or so subjects and linked those repertoires to cytomegalovirus serostatus. A later analysis re-analyzed previously published TCR beta repertoires from roughly 600 donors and added high-resolution HLA genotyping to study TCR occurrence patterns. Results and caveats for the whole study, not just this receptor: A later analysis found that most CMV-associated TCR beta chains appeared HLA-restricted, with HLA associations seemingly driven largely by CMV exposure. The earlier analysis of about 600 of the donors excluded approximately 15 rarely observed V segments, including chromosome 9 orphons, because counts were too low. In an earlier analysis of 587 of the donors, most TCR beta V segments were observed in productive rearrangements about 87% or about 30% of the time, broadly matching IMGT annotations. In the study, approximately 150 TCR beta chains were listed as associated with cytomegalovirus. Linkage disequilibrium might explain the correlated functional status among segregating V segments, but an unknown experimental factor could not be ruled out. The sequencing pipeline was judged likely to have produced a cluster of highly shared sequence variants as a technical artifact. Some IMGT-functional V segments, including TRBV6-2 and TRBV6-3, could not be distinguished by the 87-base-pair reads and were therefore excluded. In a later analysis, the rate of TCR association differed among HLA loci, with DRB1 alleles having the most associated TCRs and HLA-C alleles having the fewest. It was suggested by the authors that the approach could potentially be generalized to other disease states and immunological phenotypes. A further reported finding was that TCR beta sequences accurately predicted the HLA-A and HLA-B alleles for most subjects in the first cohort. A later analysis found that HLA-associated TCR beta chains were more clonally expanded and had lower generation probabilities than equally common non-associated chains. The presence/absence analyses assumed that sequencing depth was roughly uniform across donors, and that assumption may not be true. A later genetic analysis associated a missense DCLRE1C variant with V-gene and J-gene trimming of TCR beta chains, and an independent cohort replicated the association. A later analysis associated about 16,000 TCR beta sequences with specific HLA alleles at a false discovery rate of 0.05. Across donors, most TCR sequences were observed very rarely, whereas some public TCRs were present in many individuals. A later analysis reported that several top co-occurrence clusters appeared linked to parvovirus B19, influenza, CMV and Epstein-Barr virus. A few of the identified cytomegalovirus-associated TCR beta chains were confirmed in vitro to be specific for cytomegalovirus antigens. The classifier was reported to diagnose cytomegalovirus status with high specificity and sensitivity in both the original cohort and the validation cohort. Immune exposure information for the cohort was limited to CMV serostatus. The cohort was sequenced for TCR beta chains only, and without alpha or paired-chain data the features that could be detected were limited. Because HLA typing was missing for some donors at each locus, association tests included only the typed subset. When HLA alleles, especially DR and DQ, strongly co-occurred, attributing TCR associations to individual alleles was difficult. A later genetic analysis reported fewer N-insertions in productive TCRs among donors in an Asian-associated ancestry cluster than the roughly 700-donor mean.

CDR1 SGHNT and CDR2 YYREEE are derived from the germline V gene (reference sequence). The CDR3 runs 14 residues from the cysteine to the phenylalanine. CDR3 DNA is the only sequence kept; it has 42 bases, read in frame from the first base. At the junction V is shortened by 5 bases and J by 0 bases, with 9 bases in between. The library was obtained by the immunoSEQ multiplex PCR assay. For the multiplex PCR, a mixture combining 60 forward primers for TCR Vbeta segments and 13 reverse primers for TCR Jbeta segments was used. The CDR3 region of rearranged TCR beta genes was amplified from genomic DNA by a multiplex PCR assay. The Illumina HiSeq System was used to sequence the amplified TCR beta libraries as 87-base-pair reads. In the authors' own workflow: A later analysis counted approximately 76 million unique TCR beta chains across the 650 to 800 repertoires, and about 10 million of these chains were shared by at least two donors. To remove PCR and sequencing errors, raw reads were error-corrected and collapsed into unique sequences using a nearest-neighbor algorithm that merged closely related sequences. To assign V, D and J gene segments, CDR3 sequences were aligned to IMGT reference sequences. For a sequence to be retained, at least a six-nucleotide match to both a V gene segment and a J gene segment was required. Rearrangements were called productive when the CDR3 lacked stop codons and stayed in frame with V and J; all others were non-productive. Following IMGT convention, CDR3 was defined as the stretch from the second conserved V-encoded cysteine to the conserved J-encoded phenylalanine. Sequences without an unambiguous match to a single V gene segment were excluded from the earlier analysis of over 500 of the donors. An earlier analysis of a few hundred of the donors called V segments functional above 56.7% productive rearrangements and segregating when the between-donor standard deviation exceeded 5%. A statistical classification framework was built for diagnosing cytomegalovirus status from the catalog of TCR beta chain sequences. In a later analysis, TCR nucleotide sequences were compared against IMGT/GENE-DB human TR gene sequences so that V and J genes could be assigned. A later analysis assigned CDR3 sequences and most-parsimonious VDJ recombination scenarios with the TCRdist pipeline. A later analysis defined each TCR beta chain by its CDR3 amino acid sequence plus V-gene family, and excluded reads lacking a unique V-gene family. In a later analysis, 450 to 600 highly shared, low-generation-probability nucleotide sequences were removed to address suspected cross-contamination and a sequencing artifact. In a later analysis, a clonal expansion index for each public chain was calculated from normalized within-repertoire ranks of inferred template counts. Generation probabilities in a later analysis came from a VDJ recombination model fitted to out-of-frame rearrangements, and those results were checked against IGoR. In a later analysis, hypergeometric tests were used to score TCR-TCR, TCR-HLA and TCR-CMV co-occurrence, with a repertoire-size bias correction applied to TCR pairs. False discovery rates were estimated in a later analysis by permuting HLA or CMV assignments 20 times. In a later analysis, co-occurring TCRs were grouped using DBSCAN, and TCRdist sequence similarity was added for clustering within HLA-allele-positive subsets. Repertoires with fewer than 30,000 or more than 120,000 public chains, plus five repertoires with anomalous nucleotide sharing, were excluded from co-occurrence clustering. TCRdb provides this immuneACCESS table in a form limited to in-frame rearrangements. Some clones are lacking; in checked studies, under half of them reflect an unresolved V gene, and why the rest are absent is not known. That table is the source of V, J and clone size, and D and trimming were worked out from the DNA. The sample data list 70,000 to 95,000 clones, and more than 70% of these were observed just once. The top ten clones comprise approximately 2.3% of the sample.

The cohort comprised hundreds of healthy bone marrow donors. Cohort members were all nominally healthy when sampled, although unrecorded immune exposures were likely present. The donor was CMV seronegative and was included in the group of over 300 seronegative cohort members. A peripheral blood sample was collected from each donor, and TCR beta sequencing was performed on peripheral blood mononuclear cells. Genomic DNA extraction from the blood cell samples was performed with the Qiagen DNeasy Blood Extraction Kit. This TCR derives from a middle-aged man in good health and CMV-seronegative. Here the chain combines TRBV5-4 and TRBJ1-3; TRBD1 is possibly the D segment (6 matching bases). What was sequenced was PBMCs. In nucleotide form, the sequence is TGTGCCAGCAGACCACAGGGCTCTGGAAACACCATATATTTT. This gives the protein CASRPQGSGNTIYF.